Each of the 3 T cell receptor beta chains below was sequenced from the same sample in a study of T cell changes during pregnancy in multiple sclerosis. TCRdb's table, derived via immunoSEQ multiplex PCR, lists solely in-frame clones and lacks some. The repertoire holds 70,000 or so clones, about nine tenths seen once, with under 0.3% in the top ten. The source material was CD4+ T cells from peripheral blood mononuclear cells, sampled after pregnancy. The source of these receptors is a female donor with multiple sclerosis, enrolled in a pregnancy study.

CDR3 DNA: TGTGCCAGCAGCTTGGCCGGACAGCGGGAGTACAATGAGCAGTTCTTC. It encodes CASSLAGQREYNEQFF. V usage is TRBV5-4 and J usage is TRBJ2-1; 8 bases line up with TRBD2. Germline assignment: CDR1 SGHNT and CDR2 YYREEE (reference sequence). The CDR3 has 16 residues. The V gene end was trimmed by 0 bases and the J gene end by 4 bases; junction bases not matched to a gene: 6. Full variable domain (missing parts from reference TRBV5-4 and TRBJ2-1): ETGVTQSPTHLIKTRGQQVTLRCSSQSGHNTVSWYQQALGQGPQFIFQYYREEENGRGNFPPRFSGLQFPNYSSELNVNALELDDSALYLCASSLAGQREYNEQFFGPGTRLTVL.

This rearrangement joins TRBV19 to TRBJ2-4; the D gene is possibly TRBD1 (5 bases). The V end was cut by 0 bases, the J end by 6 bases, with 15 bases between. CDR3 length: 16 residues. Germline values: CDR1 LNHDA, CDR2 SQIVND (reference sequence). The chain's CDR3 is CASSIDRVDRPNIQYF. CDR3 bases: TGTGCCAGTAGTATAGATAGGGTAGACAGACCAAACATTCAGTACTTC. Complete variable domain (other parts from reference TRBV19 and TRBJ2-4): DGGITQSPKYLFRKEGQNVTLSCEQNLNHDAMYWYRQDPGQGLRLIYYSQIVNDFQKGDIAEGYSVSREKKESFPLTVTSAQKNPTAFYLCASSIDRVDRPNIQYFGAGTRLSVL.

CDR3 DNA sequence: TGTGCCAGCTCACCACCGGGACAGGGCTACGAGCAGTACTTC. Amino acids: CASSPPGQGYEQYF. V and J are TRBV18 and TRBJ2-7; 9 bases agree with TRBD1. J lost 3 bases, V lost 0 bases, and 0 bases had no gene match. Germline V CDR1 and CDR2: KGHSH, LQKENI. This CDR3 spans 14 amino acids. Supplemented by reference TRBV18 and TRBJ2-7, the full variable domain reads NAGVMQNPRHLVRRRGQEARLRCSPMKGHSHVYWYRQLPEEGLKFMVYLQKENIIDESGMPKERFSAEFPKEGPSILRIQQVVRGDSAAYFCASSPPGQGYEQYFGPGTRLTVT.